These T cell receptor beta chains were read from a single sample in a study of quantifying T cell responses using KT2 cells. In TCRdb, the UMI-ligation and nested PCR reads were re-called with MiXCR into one record per CDR3 protein. Here the sample spans about 50,000 distinct CDR3 sequences, 11% being singletons. Sequenced material: PBMCs spiked with cells of the T cell clone KT2. These receptors all come from a human donor. Both conserved end residues are trimmed from each CDR3.

>14|TRBJ2-7|TRBV20-1
SARGGTGGESYEQY
>13|TRBJ2-2|TRBV11-1
ASSFIANRAGELF
>12|TRBJ1-6|TRBV30
AWSEYRTNSPLH
>13|TRBJ1-1|TRBV2
ASRLTTDLNTEAF
>13|TRBJ1-1|TRBV12-3/TRBV12-4
ASSSQSGANTEAF
>17|TRBJ2-2|TRBV7-9
ASSLDWSGERLNTGELF
>14|TRBJ1-6|TRBV7-9
ASSQHSGTNNSPLH
>12|TRBJ1-1|TRBV5-1
ASSLVPGGTEAF
>13|TRBJ1-6|TRBV6-2/TRBV6-3
ASSYPPGRDSPLH
>13|TRBJ2-5|TRBV27
ASRPLAGVGETQY
>14|TRBJ2-2|TRBV6-1
ASSYDYPLSTGELF
>8|TRBJ2-7|TRBV6-2/TRBV6-3
ASGRTSGS
>12|TRBJ1-2|TRBV12-3/TRBV12-4
ASSQQGRGYGYT
>12|TRBJ2-2|TRBV4-3
ASSHGINTGELF
>12|TRBJ2-1|TRBV2
ASKSDLSYNEQF
>17|TRBJ2-7|TRBV4-2
ASSQYGGGEGAGSAEQY
>15|TRBJ1-3|TRBV5-5
ASSLEPQGASGNTIY
>11|TRBJ1-5|TRBV29-1
SVGHTPDQPQH
>10|TRBJ2-1|TRBV7-6
ASGGAYNEQF
>11|TRBJ2-3|TRBV2
ASISGETDTQY
>11|TRBJ1-1|TRBV12-3/TRBV12-4
ASSSTKNTEAF
>19|TRBJ2-3|TRBV3-2
ASSQDCSSMDQSQEADTQY
>12|TRBJ2-7|TRBV6-2/TRBV6-3
ASSLPSGWNEQY
>12|TRBJ1-1|TRBV5-1
ASRHQPGGTKAF
>11|TRBJ2-7|TRBV5-5
ASSFDRAYEQY